This is a list of T cell receptor beta chains from one sample in a study of Graves' ophthalmopathy and Graves' hyperthyroidism. TCRdb re-called the multiplex PCR reads with MiXCR, one entry per CDR3 protein. This sample carries 580,000 or so distinct CDR3 sequences, roughly 39% of them seen once, and the ten largest clones take over 3.5%. The sequenced sample consisted of peripheral blood or thyroid tissue (not recorded which). These receptors were taken from an adult man with Graves' hyperthyroidism. Each CDR3 is given without its conserved first and last residue. D genes are given only for firm matches. Part of the rows lack a size; the others show once, few, many or a class for expanded clones.

CDR3: ATSGGGTEELF; D: .; V: TRBV24-1; size: .; J: TRBJ2-2
CDR3: ASSLKGLNTEAF; D: .; V: TRBV5-8; size: many; J: TRBJ1-1
CDR3: ARDRTASGGTQY; D: .; V: TRBV7-2; size: .; J: TRBJ2-5
CDR3: ASSIGNNGRAHQPQH; D: .; V: TRBV19; size: many; J: TRBJ1-5
CDR3: ASSLEPGNYEQY; D: .; V: TRBV11-2; size: .; J: .
CDR3: ASSFGGALNYGYT; D: .; V: TRBV28; size: .; J: TRBJ1-2
CDR3: SAIGHAATGGASTEAF; D: TRBD1; V: TRBV20-1; size: many; J: TRBJ1-1
CDR3: ASSPGTGEGAPLH; D: TRBD1; V: TRBV7-2; size: .; J: TRBJ1-6
CDR3: AISESRQGIIYGYT; D: TRBD1; V: TRBV10-3; size: many; J: TRBJ1-2
CDR3: ASSSGGEQY; D: .; V: TRBV5-6; size: many; J: TRBJ2-7
CDR3: SFGPEQGNSYEQY; D: .; V: TRBV29-1; size: .; J: TRBJ2-7
CDR3: SVDLAGYTGELF; D: TRBD2; V: TRBV29-1; size: .; J: TRBJ2-2
CDR3: ASSQVTGGVETQY; D: TRBD1; V: TRBV3-1; size: few; J: TRBJ2-5
CDR3: ASSEFGTDYEQY; D: TRBD1; V: TRBV2; size: many; J: TRBJ2-7
CDR3: SANFPAGSYEQY; D: .; V: TRBV20-1; size: many; J: TRBJ2-7
CDR3: SVGGRGESNVQF; D: TRBD2; V: TRBV29-1; size: .; J: TRBJ2-1
CDR3: ASSIADGMNTEAF; D: .; V: TRBV19; size: few; J: TRBJ1-1
CDR3: ASSLTRRDSPPH; D: .; V: TRBV7-9; size: .; J: TRBJ1-6
CDR3: ASSGAREAMNTEAF; D: .; V: TRBV19; size: many; J: TRBJ1-1
CDR3: ASSLAPSGANVLT; D: .; V: TRBV9; size: .; J: TRBJ2-6
CDR3: ASSPKGQSISYEQY; D: TRBD1; V: TRBV7-6; size: few; J: TRBJ2-7
CDR3: ASNPPGQGNSPLH; D: TRBD1; V: TRBV28; size: .; J: TRBJ1-6
CDR3: ASSARTGLDGYT; D: TRBD1; V: TRBV25-1; size: .; J: TRBJ1-2
CDR3: ASSPLGSYQETQY; D: .; V: TRBV7-8; size: few; J: TRBJ2-5
CDR3: ASSFELAGDTQY; D: TRBD2; V: TRBV12-3/TRBV12-4; size: .; J: TRBJ2-3
CDR3: ASSLDRQSSGNTIY; D: .; V: TRBV14; size: few; J: TRBJ1-3
CDR3: ASSQELRDTEAF; D: .; V: TRBV3-1; size: .; J: TRBJ1-1
CDR3: ATSDWDGLSDEQF; D: .; V: TRBV24-1; size: few; J: TRBJ2-1
CDR3: ASSDGQLMNTEAF; D: .; V: TRBV10-2; size: few; J: TRBJ1-1
CDR3: ATSRDRDKPYEQY; D: .; V: TRBV15; size: few; J: TRBJ2-7
CDR3: ASSFKTSGTGDTQY; D: TRBD2; V: TRBV19; size: .; J: TRBJ2-3
CDR3: ASSPYDRGDYEQY; D: TRBD1; V: TRBV25-1; size: .; J: TRBJ2-7
CDR3: SAEIREGYT; D: .; V: TRBV29-1; size: many; J: TRBJ1-2
CDR3: ASSPEAGGPGNTIY; D: .; V: TRBV3-1; size: .; J: TRBJ1-3
CDR3: ASSGRQVPYEQY; D: .; V: TRBV2; size: many; J: TRBJ2-7
CDR3: ASSLARQDGYT; D: .; V: TRBV7-2; size: many; J: TRBJ1-2
CDR3: ASRQDRMNNSPLH; D: .; V: TRBV7-2; size: .; J: TRBJ1-6
CDR3: SAEGQGFYEQY; D: TRBD1; V: TRBV20-1; size: .; J: TRBJ2-7
CDR3: ASYIRRPGELF; D: .; V: TRBV12-3/TRBV12-4; size: .; J: TRBJ2-2
CDR3: ASSPNGGVRNTEAF; D: .; V: TRBV13; size: few; J: TRBJ1-1
CDR3: ASSLETGLAGVYEQY; D: TRBD2; V: TRBV7-8; size: many; J: TRBJ2-7
CDR3: ASRTSGQKETQY; D: TRBD2; V: TRBV12-3/TRBV12-4; size: many; J: TRBJ2-5
CDR3: ASSLQGAEKLI; D: TRBD1; V: TRBV2; size: .; J: TRBJ1-4
CDR3: ASSESGGDYGYT; D: TRBD1; V: TRBV6-1; size: many; J: TRBJ1-2
CDR3: ASGSGGVGEAF; D: TRBD1; V: TRBV12-3/TRBV12-4; size: many; J: TRBJ1-1
CDR3: ASSSGLEAYEQY; D: TRBD2; V: TRBV7-9; size: many; J: TRBJ2-7
CDR3: ASSLRSANYGYT; D: .; V: TRBV3-1; size: few; J: TRBJ1-2
CDR3: SLALVPNTEAF; D: .; V: TRBV29-1; size: .; J: TRBJ1-1
CDR3: ASSNGLAGETQY; D: TRBD2; V: TRBV19; size: many; J: TRBJ2-5
CDR3: ASHPAGGDHINTGELF; D: TRBD2; V: TRBV7-9; size: .; J: TRBJ2-2
CDR3: ASSLPGDRGRDEQY; D: TRBD1; V: TRBV7-9; size: many; J: TRBJ2-7
CDR3: ASSLSGQGNQPQH; D: .; V: TRBV27; size: .; J: TRBJ1-5
CDR3: SASPTGVQAGYT; D: TRBD1; V: TRBV20-1; size: many; J: TRBJ1-2
CDR3: ASSVASGGAYVLT; D: TRBD2; V: TRBV2; size: few; J: TRBJ2-6
CDR3: ASSAPGGPETQY; D: TRBD2; V: TRBV7-7; size: .; J: TRBJ2-5
CDR3: ASSQRTGGAWNYGYT; D: TRBD1; V: TRBV9; size: .; J: TRBJ1-2
CDR3: ASSAVRGSPLH; D: .; V: TRBV2; size: .; J: TRBJ1-6
CDR3: ASSLEGGGSPLH; D: .; V: TRBV7-8; size: many; J: TRBJ1-6
CDR3: ASSSTNTGELF; D: .; V: TRBV6-5; size: many; J: TRBJ2-2
CDR3: ASRPTSGRDGYT; D: .; V: TRBV7-9; size: .; J: TRBJ1-2